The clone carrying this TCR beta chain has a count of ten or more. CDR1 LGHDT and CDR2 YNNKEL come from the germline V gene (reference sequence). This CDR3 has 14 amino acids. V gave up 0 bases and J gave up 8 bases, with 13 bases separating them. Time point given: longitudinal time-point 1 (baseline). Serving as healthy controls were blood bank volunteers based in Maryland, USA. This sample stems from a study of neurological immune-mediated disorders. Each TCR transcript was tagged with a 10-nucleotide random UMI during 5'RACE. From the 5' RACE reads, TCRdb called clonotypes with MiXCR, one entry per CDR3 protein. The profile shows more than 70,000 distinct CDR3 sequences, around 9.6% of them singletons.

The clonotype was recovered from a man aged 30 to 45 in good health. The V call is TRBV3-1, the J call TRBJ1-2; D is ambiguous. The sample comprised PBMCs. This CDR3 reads CASSQDPQFEGYTF. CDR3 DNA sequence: TGTGCCAGCAGCCAAGATCCACAGTTTGAGGGCTACACCTTC.